This T cell receptor (beta chain) was profiled in a study of CD8 T cells in ankylosing spondylitis. Broader study findings: The study identified a TCR beta motif of under ten highly homologous variants that appeared characteristic of ankylosing spondylitis blood.

In the case of this clonotype: The antigen is not known.

V lost 5 bases, J lost 9 bases, and 10 bases stayed unmatched. Germline CDR1 reads DFQATT; CDR2 reads SNEGSKA (reference sequence). CDR3 size: 14 residues. A quantitative 5'-RACE method, one with molecular barcodes, was used to make TCR beta libraries. In TCRdb, the 5' RACE reads were re-called with MiXCR into one record per CDR3 protein. The table includes around 440,000 distinct CDR3 sequences, 15% to 20% detected once. Sequences were obtained from blood, either unsorted or a sorted T cell fraction (not recorded which). This receptor was obtained from a male donor with ankylosing spondylitis. The rearrangement links TRBV20-1 to TRBJ2-1; 10 bases match TRBD2. The CDR3 spells CSAQSSGSIGEQFF. CDR3 in DNA: TGCAGTGCTCAGTCTAGCGGGAGTATAGGTGAGCAGTTCTTC.